The source of this T cell receptor beta chain is a study of cytomegalovirus exposure and HLA in healthy donors. Primers: 60 Vbeta forward and 13 Jbeta reverse. The assay was immunoSEQ multiplex PCR, and TCRdb's table has in-frame clones only and misses some. This sample has about 55,000 clones; approximately 71% occur once, and the top ten carry less than 35%. Losses at the gene ends were 4 bases for V and 6 bases for J; bases not matched to a gene: 6. The CDR3 contains 14 residues. Germline V lookup: CDR1 MNHEY, CDR2 SMNVEV (reference sequence). This chain uses TRBV27 with TRBJ2-3; 8 bases line up with TRBD1. This clonotype was sampled from a man aged 35 to 55 in good health and CMV-seropositive. Sequencing used PBMCs. CDR3 residues: CASSSPGGLDTQYF. DNA of the CDR3: TGTGCCAGCAGTTCACCAGGGGGCTTGGATACGCAGTATTTT.